A single sample gave rise to the 25 T cell receptor beta chains below, sequenced in a study of neoadjuvant anti-PD-1 for oral cavity cancer. TCRdb's table, derived via immunoSEQ multiplex PCR, lists solely in-frame clones and lacks some. The repertoire holds over 10,000 clones, with 65% as singletons. This sample comprised PBMCs, obtained before nivolumab (anti-PD-1) treatment. The receptors originated from a person aged 35 to 85 with oral cavity squamous cell carcinoma.

The chain is built from TRBV28 and TRBJ2-2; D call uncertain. This CDR3 spans 13 amino acids. The V gene lost 5 bases and the J gene lost 3 bases, with 7 bases spanning the gap. Germline CDR1 MDHEN, CDR2 SYDVKM. The CDR3 sequence is CASSTPDTGELFF. CDR3 coding DNA: TGTGCCAGCAGTACTCCAGACACCGGGGAGCTGTTTTTT.

This clone was counted only a few times. This chain connects TRBV27 to TRBJ1-1; D not resolved. This CDR3 comprises 13 residues. Germline V gives CDR1 MNHEY, CDR2 SMNVEV (reference sequence). V was pared by 6 bases and J by 3 bases, with 11 bases between. CDR3 amino acids: CASSVATHTEAFF. CDR3 nucleotide sequence: TGTGCCAGCAGCGTCGCTACTCACACTGAAGCTTTCTTT.

The chain links TRBV19 to TRBJ1-5, with 7 bases identical to TRBD1. V shed 4 bases, J shed 4 bases, and the junction held 7 bases outside the gene matches. Germline assignment: CDR1 LNHDA and CDR2 SQIVND (reference sequence). The CDR3 totals 15 residues. This CDR3 is CASSTGQVRNQPQHF. The CDR3 nucleotides read TGTGCCAGTAGTACCGGACAGGTGAGGAATCAGCCCCAGCATTTT.

The chain is built from TRBV5-1 and TRBJ1-1; maybe TRBD1 (6 bases). Trimming shortened V by 4 bases and J by 6 bases, and 13 bases separated the two germline ends. CDR1 SGHRS and CDR2 YFSETQ come from the germline V gene. This CDR3 contains 13 residues. The CDR3 sequence is CASSEGRGAEAFF. CDR3 DNA sequence: TGCGCCAGCAGCGAGGGAAGGGGGGCTGAAGCTTTCTTT.

This clone appeared once. As DNA, the CDR3 is TGTGCCAGTAGTATCAACAGCAACTATGGCTACACCTTC. Translated: CASSINSNYGYTF. This chain links TRBV19 with TRBJ1-2; D gene uncertain. Germline CDR1 and CDR2: LNHDA and SQIVND (reference sequence). CDR3 length: 13 amino acids. Trimming shortened V by 3 bases and J by 2 bases, and 7 bases separated the two germline ends.

This clone was seen a few times. The J gene is TRBJ2-5, the V gene TRBV2; TRBD1 might be the D (5 bases). Trimming pared 6 bases from V and 5 bases from J, leaving 10 bases between. Looked up from germline, CDR1 is SNHLY and CDR2 is FYNNEI. The CDR3 runs to 12 residues. CDR3 region: CASSARVETQYF. CDR3 in DNA: TGTGCCAGCAGCGCCAGGGTGGAGACCCAGTACTTC.

The gene calls are TRBV5-1 and TRBJ2-1; 9 positions match TRBD1. Germline loops: CDR1 SGHRS, CDR2 YFSETQ. V trimming: 7 bases; J trimming: 4 bases; junction bases outside the gene matches: 3. This CDR3 contains 13 residues. The CDR3 coding sequence is TGCGCCAGCCGCGGACAGGGGTACAATGAGCAGTTCTTC. It is translated as CASRGQGYNEQFF.

This clone occurred once. The chain couples TRBV7-2 to TRBJ1-2; 7 bases align to TRBD1. Germline V gene sequence: CDR1 SGHTA, CDR2 FQGNSA. The ends lost 5 bases at V and 0 bases at J; junction bases unmatched: 6. The CDR3 sequence is 15 residues long. Written as DNA, the CDR3 is TGTGCCAGCAGCGGGCGGACAGGAACTAACTATGGCTACACCTTC. It is translated as CASSGRTGTNYGYTF.

The chain uses TRBV30 and TRBJ2-7, with TRBD1 identical over 9 bases. The germline V gene has CDR1 GTSNPN and CDR2 SVGIG (reference sequence). With V trimmed by 5 bases and J by 7 bases, 15 bases remained unmatched. The CDR3 sequence is 15 residues long. The CDR3 DNA follows: TGTGCCTGGCTCCCCCTTGGGAACAGGGGGCAGGAGCAGTACTTC. Translated: CAWLPLGNRGQEQYF.

This clone occurred a few times. The chain links TRBV5-6 to TRBJ1-6; weak D call: TRBD1 (5 bases). This CDR3 region has 13 residues. Germline assignment: CDR1 SGHDT and CDR2 YYEEEE. Trimming took 5 bases from V and 7 from J, leaving 10 bases between them. This CDR3 is CASRMQGNSPLHF. The DNA of the CDR3 is TGTGCCAGCAGGATGCAGGGAAATTCACCCCTCCACTTT. The entire variable domain, with the rest obtained from reference TRBV5-6 and TRBJ1-6, is as follows: DAGVTQSPTHLIKTRGQQVTLRCSPKSGHDTVSWYQQALGQGPQFIFQYYEEEERQRGNFPDRFSGHQFPNYSSELNVNALLLGDSALYLCASRMQGNSPLHFGNGTRLTVT.

The chain is built from TRBV4-1 and TRBJ2-1; 10 nucleotides align to TRBD2. Germline-derived CDR1 and CDR2 are MGHRA and YSYEKL. This CDR3 is 18 amino acids long. Unmatched junction bases numbered 10, after V lost 2 bases and J lost 3 bases. The CDR3 here is CASSQTRGASGSYNEQFF. The CDR3 coding sequence is TGCGCCAGCAGCCAAACCCGAGGGGCTAGCGGGAGCTACAATGAGCAGTTCTTC.

The chain couples TRBV19 to TRBJ2-1; 9 bases align to TRBD1. The CDR3 sequence is 16 residues long. The germline V gene has CDR1 LNHDA and CDR2 SQIVND (reference sequence). Losses at the gene ends were 6 bases for V and 4 bases for J; bases not matched to a gene: 10. The CDR3 bases are TGTGCCAGTAGCCGTGGCGGGGACAGGGTATACAATGAGCAGTTCTTC. It encodes CASSRGGDRVYNEQFF.

In its sample, this clone was seen a few times. J is TRBJ2-3 and V is TRBV21-1; no check of the table's D call, TRBD2, against the DNA was made. TRBV21-1 corresponds to a pseudogene. The CDR3 consists of 18 residues. This CDR3 reads CASSLTSGRAPSTDTQYF. The CDR3 DNA reads TGTGCCAGCAGCCTCACTAGCGGGAGAGCTCCTAGCACAGATACGCAGTATTTT.

This clone was counted only a few times. The rearrangement links TRBV11-2 to TRBJ2-7, with a possible D match to TRBD2 (7 bases). The CDR3 runs 15 residues. V was cut by 6 bases and J by 5 bases, with 20 bases left in between. Germline V lookup: CDR1 SGHAT, CDR2 FQNNGV. CDR3: CASSPVWGGQDEQYF. The CDR3 DNA follows: TGTGCCAGCAGTCCGGTCTGGGGGGGCCAAGACGAGCAGTACTTC. The whole variable domain, filled in from reference TRBV11-2 and TRBJ2-7, reads EAGVAQSPRYKIIEKRQSVAFWCNPISGHATLYWYQQILGQGPKLLIQFQNNGVVDDSQLPKDRFSAERLKGVDSTLKIQPAKLEDSAVYLCASSPVWGGQDEQYFGPGTRLTVT.

V gene TRBV6-4 combines with J gene TRBJ2-1; 10 bases align to TRBD2. The CDR3 is 15 amino acids. V shed 5 bases and J 8 bases; nucleotides not matched to a gene: 9. Germline CDR1 MRHNA, CDR2 SNTAGT. CDR3 loop: CASSPQREGFHEQFF. CDR3 nucleotide sequence: TGTGCCAGCAGTCCCCAGCGGGAGGGTTTCCATGAGCAGTTCTTC.

J is TRBJ1-1 and V is TRBV29-1; D is possibly TRBD1 (5 bases). CDR3 length: 13 amino acids. V lost 3 bases to trimming and J lost 5 bases, with 13 bases between them. The germline V gene has CDR1 SQVTM and CDR2 ANQGSEA. The CDR3 region is CSVDRGRGTEAFF. CDR3 sequence (DNA): TGCAGCGTTGATAGGGGTCGAGGGACTGAAGCTTTCTTT.

The gene calls are TRBV7-8 and TRBJ1-1; 7 positions match TRBD1. Losses at the gene ends were 3 bases for V and 9 bases for J; bases not matched to a gene: 7. Per the germline V gene, CDR1 is SGHVS and CDR2 is FQNEAQ. The CDR3 length is 13 residues. The CDR3 spells CASSFARDSKAFF. In nucleotides, the CDR3 is TGTGCCAGCAGCTTTGCCAGGGACAGTAAAGCTTTCTTT. Looking up the rest from reference TRBV7-8 and TRBJ1-1 gives the full variable domain: GAGVSQSPRYKVAKRGQDVALRCDPISGHVSLFWYQQALGQGPEFLTYFQNEAQLDKSGLPSDRFFAERPEGSVSTLKIQRTQQEDSAVYLCASSFARDSKAFFGQGTRLTVV.

This chain uses TRBV2 with TRBJ1-4; 7 nucleotides match TRBD1. The trim removed 5 bases at V and 2 bases at J, leaving 8 bases unmatched. Germline CDR1 SNHLY, CDR2 FYNNEI. The CDR3 runs 16 residues. CDR3 residues: CASSRGRLGTNEKLFF. The CDR3 DNA reads as TGTGCCAGCAGTAGGGGGCGGCTGGGGACTAATGAAAAACTGTTTTTT.

This clone was seen a few times. This chain joins TRBV5-1 and TRBJ1-2; D is undetermined. The V gene lost 1 base and the J gene lost 4 bases, with 11 bases spanning the gap. The CDR3 spans 14 residues. CDR1 is SGHRS, CDR2 YFSETQ, per germline. CDR3 protein: CASSLSANLYGYTF. In DNA, the CDR3 is TGCGCCAGCAGCTTGTCGGCCAACCTCTATGGCTACACCTTC.

This clone was counted between two and nine times. The CDR3 bases are TGCAGCGCCCTCGGAAAAAGTATGGGTAATGGCTACACCTTC. This gives the protein CSALGKSMGNGYTF. The chain uses TRBV29-1 and TRBJ1-2; D is undetermined. The V and J ends lost 7 bases and 6 bases respectively, with 21 bases between them. Per the germline V gene, CDR1 is SQVTM and CDR2 is ANQGSEA. There are 14 residues in the CDR3.

The chain links TRBV27 to TRBJ1-2; D is uncertain. V was shortened by 4 bases and J by 0 bases, with 12 bases between the two germline ends. The CDR3 sequence is 15 residues long. CDR1 and CDR2 (germline): MNHEY, SMNVEV (reference sequence). The CDR3 coding sequence is TGTGCCAGCAGTTCACAGTCGACCGCTAACTATGGCTACACCTTC. Amino acid sequence: CASSSQSTANYGYTF.

The chain is built from TRBV19 and TRBJ1-5, with TRBD1 as a possible D gene (6 bases). The CDR3 is 17 amino acids. Germline values: CDR1 LNHDA, CDR2 SQIVND (reference sequence). The ends were cut back, 5 bases at V and 0 bases at J, with 17 bases in the middle. CDR3 in DNA: TGTGCCAGTAGTTTTAAACAGGGATACTATAGCAATCAGCCCCAGCATTTT. This codes for CASSFKQGYYSNQPQHF.

This chain uses TRBV5-1 with TRBJ1-3; no clear D. The length of the CDR3 is 16 residues. V lost 2 bases and J 0 bases, leaving 12 bases between the germline ends. CDR1 is SGHRS and CDR2 is YFSETQ in the germline V gene. The DNA for the CDR3 is TGCGCCAGCAGCTTTGAGGAGGGAACCTCTGGAAACACCATATATTTT. Translating gives CASSFEEGTSGNTIYF. Drawing the rest from reference TRBV5-1 and TRBJ1-3, the complete variable domain is KAGVTQTPRYLIKTRGQQVTLSCSPISGHRSVSWYQQTPGQGLQFLFEYFSETQRNKGNFPGRFSGRQFSNSRSEMNVSTLELGDSALYLCASSFEEGTSGNTIYFGEGSWLTVV.

This clone showed up just a few times. V is TRBV4-1 and J is TRBJ1-6; 7 nucleotides agree with TRBD1. The germline CDR1 and CDR2 sequences are MGHRA and YSYEKL. V shed 4 bases and J 9 bases; nucleotides not matched to a gene: 12. This CDR3 spans 16 amino acids. As DNA, the CDR3 is TGCGCCAGCAGCCCATCCAACAGGGGAAAGGGTTCACCCCTCCACTTT. The encoded protein is CASSPSNRGKGSPLHF.

This chain connects TRBV5-1 to TRBJ1-6; D gene ambiguous. Between the trimmed V and J ends, which lost 0 bases and 4 bases, there was a span of 11 bases. From germline, CDR1 is SGHRS and CDR2 YFSETQ. The CDR3 length is 16 residues. The CDR3 nucleotides read TGCGCCAGCAGCTTGGGACGCCCAGGTTATAATTCACCCCTCCACTTT. It specifies CASSLGRPGYNSPLHF.